This T cell receptor (beta chain) emerged from a study of cytomegalovirus exposure and HLA in healthy donors. Trimming removed 2 bases from V and 4 bases from J, with 15 bases in between. Germline values: CDR1 MGHRA, CDR2 YSYEKL. The length of the CDR3 is 15 residues. The PCR used 60 Vbeta and 13 Jbeta primers. Assay: immunoSEQ multiplex PCR; the TCRdb copy retains only in-frame clones and omits some. The data contain roughly 150,000 clones, 82% of them seen just once; the ten biggest clones take up about 5%. The specimen sequenced was PBMCs. The chain combines TRBV4-1 with TRBJ2-7; D not certain. The TCR originated in a man aged 30 to 45 in good health and CMV-seropositive. The CDR3, as DNA: TGCGCCAGCAGCCAAACGTTAGTTCAGGTTTACGAGCAGTACTTC. It yields the protein CASSQTLVQVYEQYF.